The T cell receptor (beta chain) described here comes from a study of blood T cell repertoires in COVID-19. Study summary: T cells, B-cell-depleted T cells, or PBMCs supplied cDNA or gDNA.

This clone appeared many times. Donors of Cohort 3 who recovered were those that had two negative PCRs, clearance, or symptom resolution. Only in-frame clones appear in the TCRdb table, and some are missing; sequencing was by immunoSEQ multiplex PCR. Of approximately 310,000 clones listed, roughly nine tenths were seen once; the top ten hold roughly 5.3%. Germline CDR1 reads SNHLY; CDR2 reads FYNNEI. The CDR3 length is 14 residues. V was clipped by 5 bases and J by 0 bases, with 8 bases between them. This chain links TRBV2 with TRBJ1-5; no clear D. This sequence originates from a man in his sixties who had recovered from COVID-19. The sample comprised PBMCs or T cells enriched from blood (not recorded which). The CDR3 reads CASSRLNSNQPQHF. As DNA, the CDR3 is TGTGCCAGCAGTCGACTGAATAGCAATCAGCCCCAGCATTTT.